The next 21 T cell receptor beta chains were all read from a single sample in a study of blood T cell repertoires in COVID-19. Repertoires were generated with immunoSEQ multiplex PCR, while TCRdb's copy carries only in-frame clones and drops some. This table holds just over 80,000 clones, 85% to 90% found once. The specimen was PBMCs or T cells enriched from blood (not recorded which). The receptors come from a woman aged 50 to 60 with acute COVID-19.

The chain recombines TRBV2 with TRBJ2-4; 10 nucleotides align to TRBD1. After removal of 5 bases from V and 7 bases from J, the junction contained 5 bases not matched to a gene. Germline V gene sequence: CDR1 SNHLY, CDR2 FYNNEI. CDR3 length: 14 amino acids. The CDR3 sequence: CASSTGTGVNIQYF. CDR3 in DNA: TGTGCCAGCAGTACCGGGACAGGGGTGAACATTCAGTACTTC.

CDR3 protein: CASSTGTSGRAVTDTQYF. The CDR3 nucleotides are TGCGCCAGCAGCACCGGGACTAGCGGGAGGGCCGTCACAGATACGCAGTATTTT. V is TRBV5-1 and J is TRBJ2-3, with TRBD2 matching 16 bases. This CDR3 contains 18 residues. Trimming took 4 bases from V and 2 from J; bases not matched to a gene: 7. Per the germline V gene, CDR1 is SGHRS and CDR2 is YFSETQ.

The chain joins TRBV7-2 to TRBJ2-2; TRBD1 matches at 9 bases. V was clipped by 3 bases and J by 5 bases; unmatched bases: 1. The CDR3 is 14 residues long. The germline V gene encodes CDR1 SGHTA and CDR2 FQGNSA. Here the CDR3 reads CASSFGTGTGELFF. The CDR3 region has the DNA TGTGCCAGCAGCTTCGGGACAGGGACCGGGGAGCTGTTTTTT.

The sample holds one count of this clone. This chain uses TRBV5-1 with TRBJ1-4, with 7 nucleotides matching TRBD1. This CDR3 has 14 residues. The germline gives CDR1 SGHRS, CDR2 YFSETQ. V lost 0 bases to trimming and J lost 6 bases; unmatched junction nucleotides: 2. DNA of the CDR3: TGCGCCAGCAGCTTGGGGACAGGTCATGAAAAACTGTTTTTT. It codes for CASSLGTGHEKLFF.

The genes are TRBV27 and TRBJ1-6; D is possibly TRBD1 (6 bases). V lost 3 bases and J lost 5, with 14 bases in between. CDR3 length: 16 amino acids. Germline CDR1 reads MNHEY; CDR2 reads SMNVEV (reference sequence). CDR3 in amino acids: CASSFRGGYDNSPLHF. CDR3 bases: TGTGCCAGCAGTTTCAGGGGCGGTTATGATAATTCACCCCTCCACTTT.

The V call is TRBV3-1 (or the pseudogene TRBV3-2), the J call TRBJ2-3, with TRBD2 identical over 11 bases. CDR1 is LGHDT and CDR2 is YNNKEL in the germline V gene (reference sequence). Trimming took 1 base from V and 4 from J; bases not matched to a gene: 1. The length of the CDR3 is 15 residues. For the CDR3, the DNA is TGTGCCAGCAGCCAAGCTAGCGGGAGGTCAGATACGCAGTATTTT. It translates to CASSQASGRSDTQYF.

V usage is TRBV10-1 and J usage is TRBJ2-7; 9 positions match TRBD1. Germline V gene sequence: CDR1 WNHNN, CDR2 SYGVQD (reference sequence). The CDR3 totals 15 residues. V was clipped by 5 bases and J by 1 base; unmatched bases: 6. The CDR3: CASSLGQGISYEQYF. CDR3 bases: TGCGCCAGCAGTCTGGGACAGGGTATTTCCTACGAGCAGTACTTC.

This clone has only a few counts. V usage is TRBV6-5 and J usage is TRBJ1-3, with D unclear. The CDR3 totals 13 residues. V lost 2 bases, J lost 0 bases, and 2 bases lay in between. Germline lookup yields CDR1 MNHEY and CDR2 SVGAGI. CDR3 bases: TGTGCCAGCAGTTACCACTCTGGAAACACCATATATTTT. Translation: CASSYHSGNTIYF.

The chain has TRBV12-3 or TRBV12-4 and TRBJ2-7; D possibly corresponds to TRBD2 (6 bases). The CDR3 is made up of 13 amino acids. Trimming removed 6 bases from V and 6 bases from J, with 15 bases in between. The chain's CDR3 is CASRNSDYSEQYF. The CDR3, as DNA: TGTGCCAGCAGGAACTCGGACTACAGCGAGCAGTACTTC.

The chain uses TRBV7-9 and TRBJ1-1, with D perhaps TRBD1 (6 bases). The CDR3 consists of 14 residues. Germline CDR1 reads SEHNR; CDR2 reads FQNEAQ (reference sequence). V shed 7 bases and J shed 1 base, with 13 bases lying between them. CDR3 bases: TGTGCCAGCAACCAGGGGATGAGGAACACTGAAGCTTTCTTT. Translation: CASNQGMRNTEAFF.

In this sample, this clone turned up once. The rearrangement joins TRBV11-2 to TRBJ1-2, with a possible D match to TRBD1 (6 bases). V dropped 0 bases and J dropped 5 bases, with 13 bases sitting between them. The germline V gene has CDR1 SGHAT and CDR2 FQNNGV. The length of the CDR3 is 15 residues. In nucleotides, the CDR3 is TGTGCCAGCAGCTTAGATGGTGGACAGAAATATGGCTACACCTTC. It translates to CASSLDGGQKYGYTF.

CDR3 residues: CASSEMPSVGLAAYNEQFF. The CDR3 bases are TGTGCCAGCAGTGAAATGCCCTCCGTAGGACTAGCGGCATACAATGAGCAGTTCTTC. V usage is TRBV2 and J usage is TRBJ2-1; 10 positions agree with TRBD2. The junction had 14 bases not matched to a gene; V was cut back by 2 bases and J by 4 bases. In germline, CDR1 is SNHLY, CDR2 FYNNEI. The CDR3 loop spans 19 amino acids.

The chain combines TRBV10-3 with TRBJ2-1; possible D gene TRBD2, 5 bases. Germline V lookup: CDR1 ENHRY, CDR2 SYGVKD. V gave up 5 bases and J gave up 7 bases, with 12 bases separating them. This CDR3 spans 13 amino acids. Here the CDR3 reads CAISRTQNNEQFF. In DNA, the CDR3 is TGTGCCATCAGTCGGACTCAGAATAATGAGCAGTTCTTC.

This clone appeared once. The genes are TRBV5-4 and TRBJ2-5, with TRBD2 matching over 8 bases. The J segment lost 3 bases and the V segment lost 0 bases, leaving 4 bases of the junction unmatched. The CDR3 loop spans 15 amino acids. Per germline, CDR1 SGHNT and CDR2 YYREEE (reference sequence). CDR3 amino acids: CASSLDGRAEETQYF. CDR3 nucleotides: TGTGCCAGCAGCTTGGACGGGAGGGCCGAAGAGACCCAGTACTTC.

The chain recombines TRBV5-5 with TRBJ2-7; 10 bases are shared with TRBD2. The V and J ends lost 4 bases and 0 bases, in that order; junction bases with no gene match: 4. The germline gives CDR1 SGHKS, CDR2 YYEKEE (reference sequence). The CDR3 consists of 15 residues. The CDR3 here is CASSPGLADSYEQYF. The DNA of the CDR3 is TGTGCCAGCAGCCCCGGACTAGCGGACTCCTACGAGCAGTACTTC.

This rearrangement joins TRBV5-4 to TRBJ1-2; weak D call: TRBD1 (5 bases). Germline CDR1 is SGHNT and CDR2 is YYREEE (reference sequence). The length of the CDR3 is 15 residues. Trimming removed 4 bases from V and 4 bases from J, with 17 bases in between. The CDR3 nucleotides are TGTGCCAGCAGCCGCCCCCCGACAGATAGCTATGGCTACACCTTC. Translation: CASSRPPTDSYGYTF.

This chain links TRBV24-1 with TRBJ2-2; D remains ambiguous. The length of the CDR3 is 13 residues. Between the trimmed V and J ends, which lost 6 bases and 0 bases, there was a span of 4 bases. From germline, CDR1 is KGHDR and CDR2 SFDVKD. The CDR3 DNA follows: TGTGCCACCAGTCCCGCGAACACCGGGGAGCTGTTTTTT. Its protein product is CATSPANTGELFF.

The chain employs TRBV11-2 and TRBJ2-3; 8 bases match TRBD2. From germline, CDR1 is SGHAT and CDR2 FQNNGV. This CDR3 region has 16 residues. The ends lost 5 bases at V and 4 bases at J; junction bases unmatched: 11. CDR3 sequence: CASSALPAGEADTQYF. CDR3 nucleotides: TGTGCCAGCAGCGCCCTCCCAGCGGGAGAGGCAGATACGCAGTATTTT. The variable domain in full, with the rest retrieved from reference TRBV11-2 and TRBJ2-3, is EAGVAQSPRYKIIEKRQSVAFWCNPISGHATLYWYQQILGQGPKLLIQFQNNGVVDDSQLPKDRFSAERLKGVDSTLKIQPAKLEDSAVYLCASSALPAGEADTQYFGPGTRLTVL.

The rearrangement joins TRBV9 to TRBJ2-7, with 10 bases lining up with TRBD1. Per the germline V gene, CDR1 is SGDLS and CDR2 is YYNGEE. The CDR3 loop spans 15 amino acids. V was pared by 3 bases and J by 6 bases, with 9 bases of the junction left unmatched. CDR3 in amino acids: CASSESGQGEGEQYF. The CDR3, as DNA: TGTGCCAGCAGCGAGTCCGGACAGGGGGAGGGCGAGCAGTACTTC.

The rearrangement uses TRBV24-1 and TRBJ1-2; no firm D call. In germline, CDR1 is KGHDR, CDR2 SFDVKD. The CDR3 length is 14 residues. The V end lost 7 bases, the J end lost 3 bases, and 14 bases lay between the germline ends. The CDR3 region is CATRDPENYYGYTF. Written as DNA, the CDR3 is TGTGCCACCAGGGATCCGGAGAACTACTATGGCTACACCTTC.

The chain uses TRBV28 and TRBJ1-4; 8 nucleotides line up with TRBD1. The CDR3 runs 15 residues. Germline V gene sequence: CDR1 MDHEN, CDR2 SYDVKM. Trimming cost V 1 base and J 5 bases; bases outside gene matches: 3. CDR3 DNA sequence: TGTGCCAGCAGTTTATTGACAGGGGCGAATGAAAAACTGTTTTTT. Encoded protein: CASSLLTGANEKLFF.